These 29 T cell receptor beta chains originate from one sample sequenced in a study of type 1 regulatory T cells. TCRdb reanalysed the reads using MiXCR and keeps one entry per CDR3 protein. Of about 97,000 distinct CDR3 sequences in the sample, 25% to 40% are singletons; the top ten hold roughly 2.2%. The sequencing sample was made of CD4+ T cells, either the whole sample or a sorted fraction (not recorded which). These receptor sequences come from a human donor in good health.

The V call is TRBV10-3, the J call TRBJ2-1, with TRBD2 matching 8 bases. CDR3 size: 16 residues. Germline V gives CDR1 ENHRY, CDR2 SYGVKD. V lost 6 bases and J lost 2; bases outside the gene matches: 9. Here the CDR3 reads CAIRPGTRSPYNEQFF. In DNA, the CDR3 is TGTGCCATCAGGCCCGGGACTAGGTCCCCCTACAATGAGCAGTTCTTC.

V is TRBV3-1 and J is TRBJ2-7; no reliable D call. The CDR3 runs 14 residues. V lost 3 bases and J 5 bases, leaving 14 bases between the germline ends. Germline loops: CDR1 LGHDT, CDR2 YNNKEL (reference sequence). DNA for the CDR3: TGTGCCAGCAGCCATTCCCTGTCGTTCGACGAGCAGTACTTC. Residues: CASSHSLSFDEQYF.

This clonotype was counted between two and nine times. The rearrangement links TRBV4-2 to TRBJ1-1; D remains ambiguous. The V end lost 0 bases, the J end lost 5 bases, and 7 bases lay between the germline ends. Per germline, CDR1 LGHNA and CDR2 YNFKEQ. CDR3 size: 13 residues. For the CDR3, the DNA is TGTGCCAGCAGCCAAGATAAGGGTACTGAAGCTTTCTTT. Protein product: CASSQDKGTEAFF.

This clonotype was seen once. The CDR3 nucleotides read TGTGCCAGCAGCTTAGTAGGCGGGAGGGCCATCAATGAGCAGTTCTTC. Encoded protein: CASSLVGGRAINEQFF. This sequence joins TRBV7-2 and TRBJ2-1; 9 bases line up with TRBD2. Germline values: CDR1 SGHTA, CDR2 FQGNSA. The CDR3 spans 16 residues. The J segment lost 6 bases and the V segment lost 1 base, leaving 7 bases of the junction unmatched. The entire variable domain, with the rest obtained from reference TRBV7-2 and TRBJ2-1, is as follows: GAGVSQSPSNKVTEKGKDVELRCDPISGHTALYWYRQSLGQGLEFLIYFQGNSAPDKSGLPSDRFSAERTGGSVSTLTIQRTQQEDSAVYLCASSLVGGRAINEQFFGPGTRLTVL.

CDR3 sequence reads: CASSLFRGFGETQYF. CDR3 sequence (DNA): TGTGCCAGCAGCTTATTTAGAGGGTTCGGGGAGACCCAGTACTTC. The chain couples TRBV7-3 to TRBJ2-5, with D tentatively TRBD2 (5 bases). Trimming pared 2 bases from V and 5 bases from J, leaving 15 bases between. Germline values: CDR1 SGHTA, CDR2 FQGTGA. The CDR3 runs to 15 residues.

The chain combines TRBV5-1 with TRBJ1-1; D gene unclear. The germline V and J ends were trimmed by 0 bases and 6 bases, with 9 bases remaining between them. The germline V gene encodes CDR1 SGHRS and CDR2 YFSETQ. The CDR3 has 13 amino acids. CDR3 residues: CASSLDVLAEAFF. The DNA of the CDR3 is TGCGCCAGCAGCTTGGATGTTTTAGCTGAAGCTTTCTTT.

The chain is built from TRBV19 and TRBJ2-3; D remains unclear. From germline, CDR1 is LNHDA and CDR2 SQIVND (reference sequence). This CDR3 spans 14 amino acids. V shed 10 bases and J shed 2 bases, with 16 bases lying between them. Here the CDR3 reads CATVVRRNTDTQYF. For the CDR3, the DNA is TGTGCCACCGTAGTGCGTCGTAACACAGATACGCAGTATTTT.

This clonotype was observed a handful of times. The rearrangement uses TRBV6-1 and TRBJ2-5, with 9 positions matching TRBD2. Per the germline V gene, CDR1 is MNHNS and CDR2 is SASEGT. With 1 base clipped from V and 1 base from J, the junction kept 4 bases outside the gene matches. This CDR3 has 16 amino acids. The CDR3 DNA reads as TGTGCCAGCAGTGAAGGACCTAGCGGGATCCAAGAGACCCAGTACTTC. This translates into CASSEGPSGIQETQYF.

The chain joins TRBV5-1 to TRBJ2-5, with D possibly matching TRBD1 (6 bases). CDR1 and CDR2 from the germline V gene are SGHRS and YFSETQ. V was clipped by 0 bases and J by 3 bases, with 9 bases between them. There are 14 residues in the CDR3. The CDR3 protein is CASSLDRVEETQYF. The CDR3 nucleotides are TGCGCCAGCAGCTTGGACAGGGTAGAAGAGACCCAGTACTTC.

The rearrangement uses TRBV10-1 and TRBJ2-2, with D unresolved. Germline CDR1 and CDR2: WNHNN and SYGVQD (reference sequence). V lost 3 bases, J lost 0 bases, and 17 bases lay in between. The CDR3 consists of 18 residues. The CDR3 DNA sequence: TGCGCCAGCAGTGACCTCATGTTGAGGCGCGCGAACACCGGGGAGCTGTTTTTT. It specifies CASSDLMLRRANTGELFF.

A few counts support this clonotype. The chain has TRBV6-2 or TRBV6-3 and TRBJ2-7, with 9 bases aligning to TRBD1. CDR1 is MNHEY, CDR2 SVGEGT, per germline. V shed 5 bases and J 3 bases; nucleotides not matched to a gene: 8. CDR3 length: 15 residues. The CDR3 DNA is TGTGCCAGCAGTCCACGAGACAGGGGGGGCTACGAGCAGTACTTC. The encoded protein is CASSPRDRGGYEQYF.

This clonotype was seen a few times. The rearrangement uses TRBV7-9 and TRBJ1-1; 9 bases are shared with TRBD1. The germline V gene encodes CDR1 SEHNR and CDR2 FQNEAQ (reference sequence). V shed 6 bases, J shed 12 bases, and the junction held 11 bases outside the gene matches. The CDR3 length is 13 residues. The CDR3 region is CASSIQGQGTTFF. CDR3 nucleotides: TGTGCCAGCAGTATTCAAGGACAGGGGACGACTTTCTTT.

The table lists this clonotype with a few counts. This sequence joins TRBV5-4 and TRBJ2-7; D is uncertain. In germline, CDR1 is SGHNT, CDR2 YYREEE (reference sequence). The CDR3 is 13 amino acids. Trimming removed 5 bases from V and 9 bases from J, with 18 bases in between. The CDR3 bases are TGTGCCAGCAGTTCCCCGCGTCTGGGTGGGCAGTACTTC. It yields the protein CASSSPRLGGQYF.

The chain recombines TRBV5-1 with TRBJ2-4; 8 nucleotides align to TRBD2. The CDR3 has 13 amino acids. V shed 3 bases and J 6 bases; nucleotides not matched to a gene: 2. In germline, CDR1 is SGHRS, CDR2 YFSETQ. The CDR3 region is CASSSRGGNIQYF. CDR3 nucleotide sequence: TGCGCCAGCAGCTCACGGGGGGGAAACATTCAGTACTTC.

This clonotype has more than one count but fewer than ten. The chain recombines TRBV20-1 with TRBJ2-2, with D perhaps being TRBD1 or TRBD2 (5 bases each). The CDR3 totals 16 residues. V lost 1 base to trimming and J lost 4 bases, with 16 bases between them. Germline V CDR1 and CDR2: DFQATT, SNEGSKA (reference sequence). This CDR3 is CSARAGTSGLTGELFF. CDR3 sequence (DNA): TGCAGTGCTAGAGCCGGGACCTCCGGACTCACCGGGGAGCTGTTTTTT.

The chain employs TRBV7-9 and TRBJ2-1, with TRBD1 matching over 8 bases. This CDR3 has 17 residues. Germline assignment: CDR1 SEHNR and CDR2 FQNEAQ (reference sequence). V lost 5 bases, J lost 3 bases, and 12 bases stayed unmatched. Here the CDR3 DNA reads TGTGCCAGCAGCCCCGGATCCCCAGGGGGCTTCTACAATGAGCAGTTCTTC. Encoded protein: CASSPGSPGGFYNEQFF.

V gene TRBV25-1 combines with J gene TRBJ1-1; weak D call: TRBD1 (5 bases). Trimming shortened V by 2 bases and J by 5 bases, and 21 bases separated the two germline ends. The germline V gene has CDR1 MGHDK and CDR2 SYGVNS. This CDR3 contains 17 residues. The CDR3 protein is CASSELTPGTTRTEAFF. The DNA of the CDR3 is TGTGCCAGCAGTGAACTGACCCCCGGGACCACAAGGACTGAAGCTTTCTTT.

This clonotype was seen only a few times. The chain links TRBV15 to TRBJ2-5; D possibly corresponds to TRBD1 (7 bases). The V end lost 4 bases, the J end lost 3 bases, and 12 bases lay between the germline ends. This CDR3 region has 14 residues. Per germline, CDR1 LNHNV and CDR2 YYDKDF (reference sequence). The CDR3: CATSTPRGEETQYF. CDR3 nucleotide sequence: TGTGCCACCAGCACCCCCAGGGGGGAAGAGACCCAGTACTTC.

This clonotype was picked up a small number of times. The chain links TRBV20-1 to TRBJ2-3; 12 bases agree with TRBD2. The CDR3 is made up of 15 amino acids. V was pared by 4 bases and J by 11 bases, with 13 bases of the junction left unmatched. Germline V lookup: CDR1 DFQATT, CDR2 SNEGSKA (reference sequence). This CDR3 reads CSATIPTSGRPGQYF. CDR3 DNA sequence: TGCAGTGCTACAATCCCCACTAGCGGGAGGCCGGGGCAGTATTTT.

This clonotype has a count of ten or more. V gene TRBV7-2 combines with J gene TRBJ2-1; TRBD2 matches 9 bases. This CDR3 contains 15 residues. Germline loops: CDR1 SGHTA, CDR2 FQGNSA. V lost 7 bases, J lost 10 bases, and 14 bases stayed unmatched. CDR3 bases: TGTGCCAGCACTACTGGGCGGGAGGGCCTTGGAGAGCAGTTCTTC. Its protein product is CASTTGREGLGEQFF.

This clonotype was seen a few times. The chain couples TRBV20-1 to TRBJ2-1; 11 nucleotides agree with TRBD2. Germline CDR1 and CDR2: DFQATT and SNEGSKA (reference sequence). The CDR3 consists of 15 residues. V dropped 2 bases and J dropped 6; count of bases not matched to a gene: 6. The chain's CDR3 is CSARSLAGGFNEQFF. CDR3 nucleotide sequence: TGCAGTGCTAGATCCCTAGCGGGAGGATTCAATGAGCAGTTCTTC.

The gene calls are TRBV7-2 and TRBJ2-3, with 8 bases aligning to TRBD1. The CDR3 totals 15 residues. The V segment lost 6 bases and the J segment 1 base; nucleotides outside the gene matches: 6. Germline V gene lookup returns CDR1 SGHTA and CDR2 FQGNSA. CDR3 sequence reads: CASRHPGQGTDTQYF. The CDR3 DNA reads as TGTGCCAGCAGGCACCCGGGACAGGGCACAGATACGCAGTATTTT.

In its sample, this clonotype was seen once. The J gene is TRBJ2-5, the V gene TRBV20-1; D uncertain. V lost 3 bases and J 5 bases, leaving 16 bases between the germline ends. This CDR3 spans 14 amino acids. The germline gives CDR1 DFQATT, CDR2 SNEGSKA (reference sequence). CDR3 residues: CSASSPLGGETQYF. The CDR3 nucleotides read TGCAGTGCTAGTAGCCCCTTAGGTGGGGAGACCCAGTACTTC.

This chain links TRBV5-6 with TRBJ2-5, with 8 bases matching TRBD2. Losses at the gene ends were 2 bases for V and 4 bases for J; bases not matched to a gene: 7. Germline CDR1 is SGHDT and CDR2 is YYEEEE. The CDR3 spans 15 residues. The CDR3 sequence: CASSFTGGIVETQYF. In DNA form, the CDR3 reads TGTGCCAGCAGCTTTACGGGGGGGATTGTAGAGACCCAGTACTTC. The complete variable domain, with remaining parts taken from reference TRBV5-6 and TRBJ2-5, reads DAGVTQSPTHLIKTRGQQVTLRCSPKSGHDTVSWYQQALGQGPQFIFQYYEEEERQRGNFPDRFSGHQFPNYSSELNVNALLLGDSALYLCASSFTGGIVETQYFGPGTRLLVL.

V is TRBV7-2 and J is TRBJ2-7; 14 bases are shared with TRBD2. Germline-derived CDR1 and CDR2 are SGHTA and FQGNSA. Trimming cost V 4 bases and J 7 bases; bases outside gene matches: 18. The CDR3 is 19 residues long. The CDR3 region has the DNA TGTGCCAGCAGCTCCTCGACCAGGACTAGCGGGAGGTTACTTGGGGAGCAGTACTTC. Translation gives CASSSSTRTSGRLLGEQYF.

This clonotype was counted only a few times. The chain is built from TRBV3-1 and TRBJ1-3, with 7 bases matching TRBD1. CDR1 is LGHDT and CDR2 is YNNKEL in the germline V gene (reference sequence). V was clipped by 8 bases and J by 3 bases; unmatched bases: 4. This CDR3 has 13 amino acids. The CDR3 reads CASCGDSGNTIYF. In DNA, the CDR3 is TGTGCCAGCTGCGGGGACAGTGGAAACACCATATATTTT.

This clonotype showed up just a few times. J is TRBJ2-3 and V is TRBV18, with a tentative D call TRBD2 (7 bases). The germline gives CDR1 KGHSH, CDR2 LQKENI. The CDR3 runs to 17 residues. The V gene lost 0 bases and the J gene lost 2 bases, with 15 bases spanning the gap. The CDR3: CASSPPRGRANTDTQYF. CDR3 in DNA: TGTGCCAGCTCACCACCGAGGGGGAGGGCCAACACAGATACGCAGTATTTT.

The rearrangement uses TRBV6-5 and TRBJ1-2; possibly TRBD1 for D (6 bases). The CDR3 extends over 14 amino acids. V gave up 0 bases and J gave up 4 bases, with 9 bases separating them. Germline assignment: CDR1 MNHEY and CDR2 SVGAGI. The CDR3 DNA is TGTGCCAGCAGTTACTCCGGCAGGGGCTATGGCTACACCTTC. Protein sequence: CASSYSGRGYGYTF.

The chain combines TRBV21-1 with TRBJ1-1; TRBD1 is the table's D call and was not checked against the DNA. TRBV21-1 is a pseudogene segment. This CDR3 comprises 13 residues. CDR3 nucleotide sequence: TGTGCCAGCATCGACAGGGGGAACACTGAAGCTTTCTTT. It specifies CASIDRGNTEAFF.